This TCR beta chain was found in a study of T cells in narcolepsy. Method: immunoSEQ multiplex PCR; TCRdb's copy keeps in-frame clones and lacks some. The top ten hold about 1.2% of the sample, which has around 20,000 clones, around 90% seen once. This clone appeared once. V shed 4 bases, J shed 1 base, and the junction held 6 bases outside the gene matches. CDR1 and CDR2 from the germline V gene are SGHNT and YYREEE (reference sequence). The length of the CDR3 is 15 residues. The sequence derives from a human donor with narcolepsy. The V and J genes are TRBV5-4 and TRBJ2-7; 9 positions match TRBD1. The sample comprised CD45RA- memory CD4+ T cells from PBMCs. The CDR3 region has the DNA TGTGCCAGCAGCACCGGACAGGGGAGATCCTACGAGCAGTACTTC. It translates to CASSTGQGRSYEQYF.